The 23 T cell receptor beta chains presented below share a single source sample, sequenced in a study of cytomegalovirus exposure and HLA in healthy donors. With 60 Vbeta and 13 Jbeta primers, the PCR was carried out. Clones were sequenced by immunoSEQ multiplex PCR, and TCRdb holds only the in-frame ones, with some missing. The data hold about 72,000 clones, with 65% to 80% observed a single time. Sample: PBMCs. Receptors originate from a man aged 35-49 years in good health and CMV-seropositive.

V is TRBV9 and J is TRBJ2-7, with D possibly matching TRBD2 (6 bases). Trimming removed 4 bases at V and 5 bases at J, with 16 bases between. The CDR3 is made up of 14 amino acids. Per the germline V gene, CDR1 is SGDLS and CDR2 is YYNGEE. CDR3: CASSNSAGRNEQYF. CDR3 DNA: TGTGCCAGCAGCAACTCAGCCGGGAGAAACGAGCAGTACTTC.

The chain couples TRBV7-9 to TRBJ1-1; no definite D call. V lost 4 bases, J lost 5 bases, and 17 bases lay in between. The CDR3 contains 15 residues. Germline V gene data show CDR1 as SEHNR and CDR2 as FQNEAQ (reference sequence). The CDR3 is CASSSWSRGGTEAFF. The CDR3 DNA reads TGTGCCAGCAGCTCCTGGTCCCGCGGAGGGACTGAAGCTTTCTTT.

This clone was detected a few times. The chain is built from TRBV4-3 and TRBJ2-3, with 9 bases lining up with TRBD1. The CDR3 totals 16 residues. CDR1 and CDR2 (germline): LGHNA, YSLEER. With 0 bases clipped from V and 3 bases from J, the junction kept 4 bases outside the gene matches. The CDR3 protein is CASSQDTGGRTDTQYF. The CDR3 DNA is TGCGCCAGCAGCCAAGATACAGGGGGCCGGACAGATACGCAGTATTTT.

The CDR3 here is CASSRAGGSTDTQYF. DNA for the CDR3: TGTGCCAGCAGCCGGGCGGGGGGGAGCACAGATACGCAGTATTTT. V gene TRBV7-3 combines with J gene TRBJ2-3; 9 positions agree with TRBD2. Germline lookup yields CDR1 SGHTA and CDR2 FQGTGA. The CDR3 covers 15 residues. The V segment lost 5 bases and the J segment 0 bases; nucleotides outside the gene matches: 3.

The chain employs TRBV6-1 and TRBJ1-6; TRBD1 matches at 7 bases. Germline CDR1 reads MNHNS; CDR2 reads SASEGT. The V gene end was trimmed by 7 bases and the J gene end by 5 bases; junction bases not matched to a gene: 5. CDR3 length: 14 amino acids. CDR3 in amino acids: CASTLGQDNSPLHF. The CDR3 DNA reads TGTGCCAGCACCCTTGGACAGGATAATTCACCCCTCCACTTT.

This clone was recorded a few times. The rearrangement joins TRBV9 to TRBJ1-1; no definite D call. This CDR3 contains 13 residues. V was pared by 3 bases and J by 5 bases, with 11 bases between. CDR1 SGDLS and CDR2 YYNGEE come from the germline V gene. For the CDR3, the DNA is TGTGCCAGCAGCGCGCCGCCGGGGACTGAAGCTTTCTTT. This encodes CASSAPPGTEAFF.

The gene calls are TRBV4-1 and TRBJ2-3; 10 bases match TRBD2. Germline CDR1 reads MGHRA; CDR2 reads YSYEKL. Trimming at V came to 4 bases and at J to 4 bases, leaving 5 bases not matched to a gene. CDR3 length: 15 residues. CDR3 amino acids: CASSLTSGSADTQYF. The CDR3, as DNA: TGCGCCAGCAGCCTGACTAGCGGGTCCGCAGATACGCAGTATTTT.

On this clone: A junction boundary mismatches the germline segment, possibly from a read error. V usage is TRBV7-7 and J usage is TRBJ2-5; D is undetermined. The V gene's germline CDR1 is SSHAT and CDR2 FNYEAQ (reference sequence). The CDR3 totals 13 residues. CDR3 in amino acids: CASSLRSQETQYF. The DNA for the CDR3 is TGTGCTAGCAGCTTGAGGAGTCAAGAGACCCAGTACTTC.

The gene calls are TRBV5-1 and TRBJ1-1, with 8 bases lining up with TRBD1. The germline gives CDR1 SGHRS, CDR2 YFSETQ. J gave up 3 bases and V 0 bases, and 4 bases lay outside the gene matches. The CDR3 is 15 amino acids. The CDR3 sequence is CASSLAGGLDTEAFF. For the CDR3, the DNA is TGCGCCAGCAGCTTGGCAGGGGGCCTGGACACTGAAGCTTTCTTT.

The chain uses TRBV28 and TRBJ1-1, with D perhaps matching TRBD1 (5 bases). V was clipped by 3 bases and J by 6 bases, with 20 bases between them. CDR1 MDHEN and CDR2 SYDVKM come from the germline V gene. The CDR3 length is 16 residues. In nucleotides, the CDR3 is TGTGCCAGCAGTTTGGCGCCGGAGGGGCGAGCGGCTGAAGCTTTCTTT. This translates into CASSLAPEGRAAEAFF.

This chain uses TRBV7-2 with TRBJ1-3; D unclear. From germline, CDR1 is SGHTA and CDR2 FQGNSA. The CDR3 has 16 amino acids. Trimming pared 3 bases from V and 0 bases from J, leaving 12 bases between. The CDR3 spells CASSFLGESSGNTIYF. DNA for the CDR3: TGTGCCAGCAGCTTTCTCGGAGAGAGCTCTGGAAACACCATATATTTT.

V gene TRBV28 combines with J gene TRBJ1-2, with a tentative D call TRBD1 (5 bases). CDR3 size: 14 residues. Trimming stripped 6 bases from V and 1 base from J, with 12 bases between. The germline gives CDR1 MDHEN, CDR2 SYDVKM. CDR3 amino acids: CASRGGGDNYGYTF. CDR3 nucleotide sequence: TGTGCCAGCAGGGGGGGAGGTGATAACTATGGCTACACCTTC.

The V and J genes are TRBV15 and TRBJ1-4; D call uncertain. The CDR3 runs to 14 residues. The V end lost 0 bases, the J end lost 8 bases, and 10 bases lay between the germline ends. CDR1 LNHNV and CDR2 YYDKDF come from the germline V gene (reference sequence). The CDR3 spells CATSRDRKIEKLFF. In DNA, the CDR3 is TGTGCCACCAGCAGAGACAGGAAGATCGAAAAACTGTTTTTT.

The CDR3 reads CASSLAPGTGANVLTF. The CDR3 DNA is TGTGCCAGCAGCTTAGCACCGGGGACTGGGGCCAACGTCCTGACTTTC. The V and J genes are TRBV7-2 and TRBJ2-6; D possibly corresponds to TRBD2 (5 bases). CDR3 size: 16 residues. Germline V CDR1 and CDR2: SGHTA, FQGNSA. Trimming took 0 bases from V and 2 from J, leaving 8 bases between them.

This chain connects TRBV4-3 to TRBJ2-1; TRBD1 is a possible D gene (5 bases). The CDR3 extends over 15 amino acids. Trimming took off 0 bases at V and 8 bases at J, with 14 bases between the two ends. From germline, CDR1 is LGHNA and CDR2 YSLEER. As DNA, the CDR3 is TGCGCCAGCAGCCAAGATGGCCTCTGGGGCGATGAGCAGTTCTTC. This encodes CASSQDGLWGDEQFF.

The V call is TRBV6-6, the J call TRBJ1-1, with 8 bases fitting TRBD1. Trimming cost V 2 bases and J 10 bases; bases outside gene matches: 9. Germline V gene data show CDR1 as MNHNY and CDR2 as SVGAGI (reference sequence). This CDR3 is 14 amino acids long. CDR3 DNA sequence: TGTGCCAGCAGTTACCCCCCCGGACAGGGAGGAGCTTTCTTT. Its translation: CASSYPPGQGGAFF.

The rearrangement links TRBV25-1 to TRBJ2-3; D remains ambiguous. This CDR3 is 11 amino acids long. Germline CDR1 and CDR2: MGHDK and SYGVNS. Trimming removed 7 bases at V and 5 bases at J, with 7 bases between. CDR3 amino acids: CASIFGDTQYF. In DNA, the CDR3 is TGTGCCAGCATATTCGGAGATACGCAGTATTTT.

The chain uses TRBV15 and TRBJ2-5, with TRBD1 matching over 7 bases. The J call may not be correct, given that the DNA end is closer to TRBJ2-7. Germline V lookup: CDR1 LNHNV, CDR2 YYDKDF (reference sequence). There are 15 residues in the CDR3. Here the CDR3 reads CATSRGTGVSYEQYF. For the CDR3, the DNA is TGTGCCACCAGCAGAGGCACAGGGGTCTCCTACGAGCAGTACTTC.

In its sample, this clone was seen once. Here the CDR3 DNA reads TGCGCCAGCAGCCAGATAGCGGGGGGAGCCTACGAGCAGTACTTC. Translation gives CASSQIAGGAYEQYF. V gene TRBV4-1 combines with J gene TRBJ2-7, with TRBD2 matching over 10 bases. Trimming at V came to 3 bases and at J to 2 bases, leaving 4 bases not matched to a gene. The CDR3 sequence is 15 residues long. Germline V gene sequence: CDR1 MGHRA, CDR2 YSYEKL.

This clone occurred a few times. V and J are TRBV19 and TRBJ1-1, with 7 bases fitting TRBD1. The junction had 12 bases not matched to a gene; V was cut back by 5 bases and J by 6 bases. The germline V gene has CDR1 LNHDA and CDR2 SQIVND (reference sequence). The CDR3 has 15 amino acids. Here the CDR3 reads CASSAAVTGVPEAFF. CDR3 DNA sequence: TGTGCCAGTAGTGCTGCCGTAACAGGGGTCCCTGAAGCTTTCTTT.

V gene TRBV15 combines with J gene TRBJ1-5, with D unclear. Germline V gives CDR1 LNHNV, CDR2 YYDKDF (reference sequence). The CDR3 contains 15 residues. Trimming shortened V by 3 bases and J by 4 bases, and 13 bases separated the two germline ends. CDR3 sequence (DNA): TGTGCCACCAGCAGGAGGAACGGGGTAAATCAGCCCCAGCATTTT. This sequence encodes CATSRRNGVNQPQHF.

The gene calls are TRBV12-5 and TRBJ1-1; 10 bases fit TRBD1. Germline CDR1 LGHNT, CDR2 FRNRAP. This CDR3 comprises 14 residues. V shed 7 bases and J 1 base; nucleotides not matched to a gene: 3. CDR3 bases: TGTGCTAGTGCCTGGACAGGGGGGAACACTGAAGCTTTCTTT. Amino acids: CASAWTGGNTEAFF. Full variable domain (remainder filled in from reference TRBV12-5 and TRBJ1-1): DARVTQTPRHKVTEMGQEVTMRCQPILGHNTVFWYRQTMMQGLELLAYFRNRAPLDDSGMPKDRFSAEMPDATLATLKIQPSEPRDSAVYFCASAWTGGNTEAFFGQGTRLTVV.

The chain recombines TRBV9 with TRBJ1-5; the D is unclear. Germline V gene sequence: CDR1 SGDLS, CDR2 YYNGEE. The CDR3 has 15 amino acids. Trimming took 3 bases from V and 2 from J, leaving 12 bases between them. CDR3 sequence reads: CASSGELDGNQPQHF. CDR3 nucleotide sequence: TGTGCCAGCAGCGGGGAGTTGGACGGCAATCAGCCCCAGCATTTT. The full variable domain, in which reference TRBV9 and TRBJ1-5 provide the parts outside the CDR3, is DSGVTQTPKHLITATGQRVTLRCSPRSGDLSVYWYQQSLDQGLQFLIQYYNGEERAKGNILERFSAQQFPDLHSELNLSSLELGDSALYFCASSGELDGNQPQHFGDGTRLSIL.